Listed here are 30 T cell receptor beta chains from one sample, sequenced in a study of blood T cell repertoires in COVID-19. Generated by immunoSEQ multiplex PCR, the TCRdb table keeps only in-frame clones and is missing some. The sample yields roughly 350,000 clones, 70% to 90% seen once. The material sequenced was peripheral blood. The receptors stem from a woman aged 45-60 years with active or convalescent COVID-19.

Only one count was recorded for this clone. This chain joins TRBV30 and TRBJ1-5; the match to TRBD1 covers 8 bases. Per germline, CDR1 GTSNPN and CDR2 SVGIG (reference sequence). The CDR3 has 14 residues. Trimming removed 0 bases from V and 4 bases from J; junction bases left unmatched: 2. CDR3 nucleotide sequence: TGTGCCTGGAGTGTACACAGGGGGAATCAGCCCCAGCATTTT. Its protein is CAWSVHRGNQPQHF.

V usage is TRBV19 and J usage is TRBJ1-5; 9 bases fit TRBD1. CDR1 LNHDA and CDR2 SQIVND come from the germline V gene (reference sequence). V shed 6 bases and J 6 bases; nucleotides not matched to a gene: 9. The length of the CDR3 is 15 residues. CDR3 loop: CASRRDREGSQPQHF. CDR3 nucleotides: TGTGCCAGTAGAAGGGACAGGGAGGGCAGTCAGCCCCAGCATTTT.

The rearrangement links TRBV25-1 to TRBJ1-2; 10 bases map to TRBD1. Germline V gives CDR1 MGHDK, CDR2 SYGVNS. This CDR3 has 16 amino acids. Germline trimming cut 2 bases from V and 6 bases from J; bases unmatched to any gene: 9. CDR3 in amino acids: CASSEIPGQGNDGYTF. The CDR3 DNA follows: TGTGCCAGCAGTGAAATTCCGGGACAGGGGAACGATGGCTACACCTTC.

The V gene is TRBV5-1, the J gene TRBJ1-4, with 7 bases identical to TRBD1. With V trimmed by 3 bases and J by 7 bases, 9 bases remained unmatched. Germline values: CDR1 SGHRS, CDR2 YFSETQ. This CDR3 has 15 residues. The CDR3 sequence: CASSSEGGSTEKLFF. The CDR3 nucleotides are TGCGCCAGCAGCTCTGAAGGGGGCTCAACTGAAAAACTGTTTTTT.

The rearrangement uses TRBV6-5 and TRBJ1-1, with D unresolved. CDR3 length: 15 amino acids. V shed 2 bases and J shed 1 base, with 11 bases lying between them. Germline V lookup: CDR1 MNHEY, CDR2 SVGAGI. The CDR3: CASSYAKKRNTEAFF. The CDR3 DNA reads TGTGCCAGCAGTTACGCTAAAAAAAGGAACACTGAAGCTTTCTTT.

This chain links TRBV27 with TRBJ1-5; D call uncertain. Germline V CDR1 and CDR2: MNHEY, SMNVEV (reference sequence). The CDR3 sequence is 15 residues long. Deletions cut 2 bases from V and 0 bases from J, with 8 bases between. The CDR3 DNA sequence: TGTGCCAGCAGTTTAAACAGTAATAGCAATCAGCCCCAGCATTTT. Translated, it gives CASSLNSNSNQPQHF.

The J gene is TRBJ1-1, the V gene TRBV7-2; D might be TRBD1 (6 bases). Germline V gene data show CDR1 as SGHTA and CDR2 as FQGNSA. The CDR3 is 16 amino acids. Between the trimmed V and J ends, which lost 3 bases and 0 bases, there was a span of 14 bases. Here the CDR3 reads CASSLRETGMNTEAFF. CDR3 nucleotides: TGTGCCAGCAGCTTGCGGGAGACAGGCATGAACACTGAAGCTTTCTTT.

The chain uses TRBV7-3 and TRBJ2-1; TRBD2 aligns across 14 bases. This CDR3 is built from 18 residues. The V gene's germline CDR1 is SGHTA and CDR2 FQGTGA. V trimming: 4 bases; J trimming: 3 bases; junction bases outside the gene matches: 8. DNA for the CDR3: TGTGCCAGCAGCTCCCCGGGACTAGCGGGGGCAATCTACAATGAGCAGTTCTTC. Protein product: CASSSPGLAGAIYNEQFF.

This clone was recorded only once. The CDR3 nucleotides read TGTGCCAGCAGTTACAACTCGTGGCAGGCGGGAGCTTTCTTT. Encoded protein: CASSYNSWQAGAFF. The V and J genes are TRBV6-2 or TRBV6-3 and TRBJ1-1; D call uncertain. Trimming took off 2 bases at V and 10 bases at J, with 17 bases between the two ends. CDR3 length: 14 amino acids. Germline V lookup: CDR1 MNHEY, CDR2 SVGEGT.

This clone was recorded only once. This chain connects TRBV7-9 to TRBJ2-7; TRBD1 aligns across 7 bases. Trimming took 4 bases from V and 0 from J; bases not matched to a gene: 6. Germline V lookup: CDR1 SEHNR, CDR2 FQNEAQ (reference sequence). CDR3 length equals 15 residues. CDR3: CASSYTGQSSYEQYF. The CDR3, as DNA: TGTGCCAGCAGCTACACGGGACAGAGCTCCTACGAGCAGTACTTC.

The sample holds one count of this clone. This chain joins TRBV5-1 and TRBJ1-4, with D perhaps matching TRBD1 (5 bases). Germline CDR1 and CDR2: SGHRS and YFSETQ. This CDR3 has 15 amino acids. V was shortened by 5 bases and J by 0 bases, with 11 bases between the two germline ends. The CDR3 protein is CASRPWGATNEKLFF. CDR3 DNA: TGCGCCAGCAGACCTTGGGGGGCAACTAATGAAAAACTGTTTTTT.

The chain carries TRBV21-1 and TRBJ2-1; the DNA was not compared with TRBD1, the D call given in the table. TRBV21-1 is a listed pseudogene. CDR3 size: 15 residues. CDR3 DNA: TGTGCCAGCACCGATAGGGGTGGCCCTTACAATGAGCAGTTCTTC. This sequence encodes CASTDRGGPYNEQFF.

The rearrangement uses TRBV6-4 and TRBJ1-2; no firm D call. CDR3 length equals 13 residues. The V end lost 0 bases, the J end lost 7 bases, and 9 bases lay between the germline ends. Germline V gene sequence: CDR1 MRHNA, CDR2 SNTAGT. CDR3 residues: CASSDSGLGGYTF. The CDR3 DNA is TGTGCCAGCAGTGACTCAGGTCTAGGTGGCTACACCTTC.

J is TRBJ2-7 and V is TRBV5-8; TRBD2 is a possible D gene (6 bases). The V end was cut by 0 bases, the J end by 2 bases, with 9 bases between. The V gene's germline CDR1 is SGHTS and CDR2 YDEGEE. CDR3 size: 14 residues. The CDR3 spells CASSLGGVTYEQYF. The CDR3 region has the DNA TGTGCCAGCAGCTTGGGCGGGGTGACCTACGAGCAGTACTTC. Based on the CDR3 plus reference TRBV5-8 and TRBJ2-7, the full variable domain is EAGVTQSPTHLIKTRGQQATLRCSPISGHTSVYWYQQALGLGLQFLLWYDEGEERNRGNFPPRFSGRQFPNYSSELNVNALELEDSALYLCASSLGGVTYEQYFGPGTRLTVT.

The rearrangement joins TRBV11-2 to TRBJ2-7; D may be TRBD2 (6 bases). Germline assignment: CDR1 SGHAT and CDR2 FQNNGV. This CDR3 is built from 15 residues. Trimming pared 5 bases from V and 2 bases from J, leaving 16 bases between. CDR3 amino acids: CASSGLRDGTYEQYF. CDR3 bases: TGTGCCAGCAGCGGGTTGCGGGACGGAACCTACGAGCAGTACTTC.

Written as DNA, the CDR3 is TGTGCCAGCAGTTCGACAGGGGTCACCGGGGAGCTGTTTTTT. Its protein product is CASSSTGVTGELFF. The chain employs TRBV7-9 and TRBJ2-2, with 8 positions matching TRBD1. The CDR3 sequence is 14 residues long. From germline, CDR1 is SEHNR and CDR2 FQNEAQ (reference sequence). The V segment lost 6 bases and the J segment 4 bases; nucleotides outside the gene matches: 4.

The chain is built from TRBV6-5 and TRBJ1-4, with TRBD1 matching 9 bases. The CDR3 has 14 amino acids. Losses at the gene ends were 3 bases for V and 8 bases for J; bases not matched to a gene: 4. The V gene's germline CDR1 is MNHEY and CDR2 SVGAGI. The CDR3: CASSYTGGGEKLFF. CDR3 DNA: TGTGCCAGCAGTTATACAGGGGGCGGAGAAAAACTGTTTTTT.

The V gene is TRBV13, the J gene TRBJ1-1, with D possibly TRBD1 on 6 matching bases. The germline V gene has CDR1 PRHDT and CDR2 FYEKMQ (reference sequence). The CDR3 loop spans 15 amino acids. The V and J ends lost 5 bases and 3 bases respectively, with 16 bases between them. CDR3 nucleotides: TGTGCCAGCAGCGTAACAGGGTTTTCGGACACTGAAGCTTTCTTT. This codes for CASSVTGFSDTEAFF.

The CDR3 DNA reads as TGTGCCAGCAGCTTAGGGACAGGGGGCGATGGCACTGAAGCTTTCTTT. Translating gives CASSLGTGGDGTEAFF. The chain has TRBV7-6 and TRBJ1-1, with 11 positions matching TRBD1. The CDR3 has 16 amino acids. CDR1 is SGHVS and CDR2 is FNYEAQ in the germline V gene. Losses at the gene ends were 1 base for V and 4 bases for J; bases not matched to a gene: 5.

In this sample, this clone turned up a few times. V is TRBV11-2 and J is TRBJ2-1; D perhaps matches TRBD2 (5 bases). The germline V gene has CDR1 SGHAT and CDR2 FQNNGV. The CDR3 is made up of 11 amino acids. V was pared by 3 bases and J by 12 bases, with 9 bases between. As DNA, the CDR3 is TGTGCCAGCAGCTTCCGGGCGGGGCAGTTCTTC. It codes for CASSFRAGQFF.

V and J are TRBV27 and TRBJ1-2; TRBD1 agrees at 8 bases. The CDR3 contains 15 residues. Trimming removed 5 bases from V and 5 bases from J; junction bases left unmatched: 10. Germline V gene lookup returns CDR1 MNHEY and CDR2 SMNVEV (reference sequence). The CDR3 nucleotides are TGTGCCAGCAGTGCGGACTTACGACAGGGGTATGGCTACACCTTC. Protein product: CASSADLRQGYGYTF.

This chain joins TRBV16 and TRBJ1-2; D is undetermined. Trimming pared 6 bases from V and 4 bases from J, leaving 15 bases between. Germline V gene lookup returns CDR1 KGHSY and CDR2 FQNENV. The CDR3 runs to 14 residues. CDR3 DNA: TGTGCCAGCAGGCCCGCGGGCCGGCGCTATGGCTACACCTTC. This codes for CASRPAGRRYGYTF.

The V call is TRBV7-2, the J call TRBJ2-1, with D perhaps matching TRBD2 (5 bases). V was trimmed by 8 bases and J by 4 bases, leaving 12 bases between them. Germline assignment: CDR1 SGHTA and CDR2 FQGNSA. The CDR3 sequence is 13 residues long. Here the CDR3 DNA reads TGTGCCAGCTCGGGAAACCTATACAATGAGCAGTTCTTC. It specifies CASSGNLYNEQFF.

The chain couples TRBV9 to TRBJ2-2, with D possibly TRBD2 on 5 matching bases. Trimming left V 0 bases short and J 7 bases short, with 13 bases between. The CDR3 sequence is 15 residues long. Germline V gives CDR1 SGDLS, CDR2 YYNGEE. CDR3 nucleotides: TGTGCCAGCAGCGTAGTTTCCCGGGGTGGCGGGGAGCTGTTTTTT. As protein: CASSVVSRGGGELFF.

V usage is TRBV28 and J usage is TRBJ2-7, with 11 bases lining up with TRBD1. The J segment lost 4 bases and the V segment lost 2 bases, leaving 7 bases of the junction unmatched. The germline V gene encodes CDR1 MDHEN and CDR2 SYDVKM. This CDR3 is 16 amino acids long. CDR3 sequence: CASSLISGQGVYEQYF. The CDR3 nucleotides read TGTGCCAGCAGTTTAATTTCGGGACAGGGGGTTTACGAGCAGTACTTC.

The chain recombines TRBV11-1 with TRBJ2-1; D ambiguous. Germline V gene lookup returns CDR1 SGHAT and CDR2 FQDESV (reference sequence). The CDR3 runs 14 residues. The V end lost 0 bases, the J end lost 4 bases, and 7 bases lay between the germline ends. The CDR3 sequence: CASSLAIQYNEQFF. In DNA form, the CDR3 reads TGTGCCAGCAGCTTAGCGATCCAGTACAATGAGCAGTTCTTC.

The chain employs TRBV10-1 and TRBJ1-5; D ambiguous. Between the trimmed V and J ends, which lost 6 bases and 4 bases, there was a span of 25 bases. The CDR3 spans 18 residues. CDR1 and CDR2 from the germline V gene are WNHNN and SYGVQD (reference sequence). The CDR3 loop reads CASRTLGSAPRRNQPQHF. Written as DNA, the CDR3 is TGCGCCAGCAGGACCTTAGGTTCAGCTCCCCGGCGGAATCAGCCCCAGCATTTT.

The gene calls are TRBV7-2 and TRBJ2-1; 11 bases line up with TRBD2. There are 16 residues in the CDR3. J gave up 4 bases and V 5 bases, and 7 bases lay outside the gene matches. Looked up from germline, CDR1 is SGHTA and CDR2 is FQGNSA. The CDR3 spells CASSTDSGGAYNEQFF. CDR3 DNA sequence: TGTGCCAGCAGCACAGATAGCGGGGGGGCTTACAATGAGCAGTTCTTC.

The chain joins TRBV15 to TRBJ2-1; TRBD2 agrees at 13 bases. This CDR3 is 17 amino acids long. V shed 0 bases and J 2 bases; nucleotides not matched to a gene: 1. From germline, CDR1 is LNHNV and CDR2 YYDKDF (reference sequence). CDR3 in DNA: TGTGCCACCAGCAGAGACGGGACTAGCGGGGCCTACAATGAGCAGTTCTTC. This codes for CATSRDGTSGAYNEQFF.

The rearrangement joins TRBV7-9 to TRBJ1-1; TRBD1 aligns across 7 bases. The J segment lost 1 base and the V segment lost 3 bases, leaving 8 bases of the junction unmatched. The CDR3 is 16 amino acids. Looked up from germline, CDR1 is SEHNR and CDR2 is FQNEAQ (reference sequence). CDR3 in amino acids: CASSLPRGRPNTEAFF. As DNA, the CDR3 is TGTGCCAGCAGCTTGCCGAGGGGGCGACCGAACACTGAAGCTTTCTTT.